Listed below are T cell receptor beta chains from one sample, sequenced in a study of cytotoxic CD8 clonotypes in ibrutinib-treated CLL. Method: immunoSEQ multiplex PCR; TCRdb's copy keeps in-frame clones and lacks some. Found here are around 200,000 clones, 75% to 80% of them singletons; the top ten hold approximately 10%. The sequences come from PBMCs, collected after 12 months of ibrutinib treatment. All receptors come from a human donor with chronic lymphocytic leukemia. CDR3s include the opening cysteine and the closing phenylalanine or tryptophan. D genes are given only for firm matches. Clone sizes are given selectively: once, few, many, or a class where the clone is expanded.

V gene	clone size	J gene	D gene	CDR3 protein	CDR3 DNA
TRBV29-1	NA	TRBJ2-5	TRBD2	CSVEDGAGPPETQYF	TGCAGCGTTGAAGACGGAGCGGGACCCCCAGAGACCCAGTACTTC
TRBV10-3	NA	TRBJ2-5	NA	CAISIREQETQYF	TGTGCCATCTCCATCAGGGAGCAGGAGACCCAGTACTTC
TRBV2	NA	TRBJ2-7	NA	CASSEQSAGSYEQYF	TGTGCCAGCAGTGAACAGTCAGCCGGGTCCTACGAGCAGTACTTC
TRBV27	NA	TRBJ2-4	NA	CASSGGAKNIQYF	TGTGCCAGCAGTGGGGGGGCCAAAAACATTCAGTACTTC
TRBV10-3	NA	TRBJ2-7	TRBD2	CATYPGTSGTKQYF	TGTGCCACCTACCCTGGGACTAGCGGAACTAAGCAGTACTTC
TRBV18	NA	TRBJ1-1	NA	CASSPFRDTEAFF	TGTGCCAGCTCACCATTCAGGGACACTGAAGCTTTCTTT
TRBV14	NA	TRBJ2-7	NA	CASSHTYEQYF	TGTGCCAGCAGCCATACCTACGAGCAGTACTTC
TRBV6-6	many	TRBJ1-1	TRBD1	CASSDRENTEAFF	TGTGCCAGCAGTGACAGGGAAAACACTGAAGCTTTCTTT
TRBV27	NA	TRBJ2-2	NA	CASSFLVPGELFF	TGTGCCAGCAGTTTCCTAGTGCCCGGGGAGCTGTTTTTT
TRBV10-1	NA	TRBJ2-2	NA	CASSPLEGELFF	TGCGCCAGCTCCCCCCTGGAAGGGGAGCTGTTTTTT
TRBV14	NA	TRBJ2-1	TRBD2	CASSHRREGPLVEQFF	TGTGCCAGCAGCCATAGGCGGGAGGGCCCTCTTGTTGAGCAGTTCTTC
TRBV19	NA	TRBJ1-5	NA	CASSKGIDQPQHF	TGTGCCAGTAGTAAGGGTATCGATCAGCCCCAGCATTTT
TRBV28	NA	TRBJ2-7	TRBD1	CAIGQGIREQYF	TGTGCCATCGGACAGGGAATTCGCGAGCAGTACTTC
TRBV15	NA	TRBJ2-7	NA	CATSRAGSEQYF	TGTGCCACCAGCAGAGCTGGGAGCGAGCAGTACTTC
TRBV10-2	NA	TRBJ2-1	NA	CASRDPGPRSYNEQFF	TGCGCCAGCAGAGATCCGGGACCCAGATCCTACAATGAGCAGTTCTTC
TRBV7-9	NA	TRBJ2-5	TRBD1	CASNGQVQETQYF	TGTGCCAGCAACGGACAGGTCCAAGAGACCCAGTACTTC
TRBV2	NA	TRBJ2-3	TRBD2	CASWRRLAGSDTQYF	TGTGCCAGCTGGAGGAGACTAGCGGGGTCAGATACGCAGTATTTT
TRBV7-9	NA	TRBJ2-3	NA	CASRLTGDF	TGTGCCAGCAGACTAACAGGAGACTTT
TRBV29-1	NA	TRBJ2-1	NA	CSVVPVSSYNEQFF	TGCAGCGTTGTTCCAGTTAGCTCCTACAATGAGCAGTTCTTC
TRBV5-1	NA	TRBJ1-1	TRBD1	CASSRQGSMNTEAFF	TGCGCCAGTTCTCGACAGGGCTCAATGAACACTGAAGCTTTCTTT
TRBV7-8	NA	TRBJ1-5	NA	CASSLGPKKGQPQHF	TGTGCCAGCAGCTTAGGACCGAAGAAGGGTCAGCCCCAGCATTTT
TRBV18	NA	TRBJ1-1	TRBD1	CASSDASRGRTEAFF	TGTGCCAGCTCAGATGCTAGCAGGGGGCGGACTGAAGCTTTCTTT
TRBV27	NA	TRBJ2-7	NA	CASSLRMDYEQYF	TGTGCCAGCAGTCTCCGGATGGACTACGAGCAGTACTTC
TRBV5-1	NA	TRBJ2-7	TRBD1	CASSPGQGPTYEQYF	TGCGCCAGCAGCCCCGGACAGGGCCCCACCTACGAGCAGTACTTC
TRBV11-2	NA	TRBJ2-3	NA	CASSLVPVRTDTQYF	TGTGCCAGCAGCTTAGTGCCAGTTAGGACAGATACGCAGTATTTT
TRBV21-1	NA	TRBJ2-7	NA	CASSPPLGGDNYEQYF	TGTGCCAGCAGCCCTCCGTTGGGAGGGGATAACTACGAGCAGTACTTC